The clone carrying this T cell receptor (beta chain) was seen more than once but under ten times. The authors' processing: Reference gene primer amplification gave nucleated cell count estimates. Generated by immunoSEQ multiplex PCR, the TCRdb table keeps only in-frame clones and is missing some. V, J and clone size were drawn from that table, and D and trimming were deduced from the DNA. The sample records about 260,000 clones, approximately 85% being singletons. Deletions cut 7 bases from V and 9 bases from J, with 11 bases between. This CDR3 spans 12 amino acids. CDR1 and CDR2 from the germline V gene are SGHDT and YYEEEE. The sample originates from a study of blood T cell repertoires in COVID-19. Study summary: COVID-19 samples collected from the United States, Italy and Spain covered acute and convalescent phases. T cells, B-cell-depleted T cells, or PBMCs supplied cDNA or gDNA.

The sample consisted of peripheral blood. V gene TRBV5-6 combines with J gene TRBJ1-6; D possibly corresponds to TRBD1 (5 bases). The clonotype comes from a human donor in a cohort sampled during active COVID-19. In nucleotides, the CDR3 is TGTGCCAGCGGGACTTGGGGTTCACCCCTCCACTTT. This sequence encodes CASGTWGSPLHF.